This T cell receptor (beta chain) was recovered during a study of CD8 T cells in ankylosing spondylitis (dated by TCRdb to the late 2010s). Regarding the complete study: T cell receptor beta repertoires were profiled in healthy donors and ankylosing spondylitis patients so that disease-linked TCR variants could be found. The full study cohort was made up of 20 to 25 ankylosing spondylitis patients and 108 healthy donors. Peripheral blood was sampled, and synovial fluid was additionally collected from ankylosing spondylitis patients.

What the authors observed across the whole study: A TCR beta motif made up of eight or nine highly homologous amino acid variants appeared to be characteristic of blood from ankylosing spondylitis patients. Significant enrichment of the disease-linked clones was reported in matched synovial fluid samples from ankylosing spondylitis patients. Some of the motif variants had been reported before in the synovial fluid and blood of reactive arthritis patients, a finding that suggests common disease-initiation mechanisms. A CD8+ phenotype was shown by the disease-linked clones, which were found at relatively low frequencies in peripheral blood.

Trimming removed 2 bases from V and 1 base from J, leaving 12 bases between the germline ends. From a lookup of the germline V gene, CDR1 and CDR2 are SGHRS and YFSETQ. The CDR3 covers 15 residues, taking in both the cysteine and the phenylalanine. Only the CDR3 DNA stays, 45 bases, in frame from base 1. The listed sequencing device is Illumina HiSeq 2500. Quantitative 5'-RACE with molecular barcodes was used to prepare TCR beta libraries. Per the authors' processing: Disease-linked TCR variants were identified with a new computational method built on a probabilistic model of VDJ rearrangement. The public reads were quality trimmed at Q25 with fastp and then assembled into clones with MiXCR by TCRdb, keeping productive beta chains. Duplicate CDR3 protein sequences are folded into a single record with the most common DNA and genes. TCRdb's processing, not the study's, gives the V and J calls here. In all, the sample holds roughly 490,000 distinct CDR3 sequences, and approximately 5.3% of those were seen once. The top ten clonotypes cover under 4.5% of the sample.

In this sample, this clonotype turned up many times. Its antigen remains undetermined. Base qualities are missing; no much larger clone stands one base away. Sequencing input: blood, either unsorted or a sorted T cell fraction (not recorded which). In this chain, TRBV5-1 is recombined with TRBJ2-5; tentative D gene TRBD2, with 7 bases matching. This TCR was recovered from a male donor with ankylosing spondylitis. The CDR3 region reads CASSFFRGAQETQYF. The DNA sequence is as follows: TGCGCCAGCAGCTTTTTTCGGGGGGCCCAAGAGACCCAGTACTTC. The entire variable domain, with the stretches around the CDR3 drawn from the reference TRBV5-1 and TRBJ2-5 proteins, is KAGVTQTPRYLIKTRGQQVTLSCSPISGHRSVSWYQQTPGQGLQFLFEYFSETQRNKGNFPGRFSGRQFSNSRSEMNVSTLELGDSALYLCASSFFRGAQETQYFGPGTRLLVL.